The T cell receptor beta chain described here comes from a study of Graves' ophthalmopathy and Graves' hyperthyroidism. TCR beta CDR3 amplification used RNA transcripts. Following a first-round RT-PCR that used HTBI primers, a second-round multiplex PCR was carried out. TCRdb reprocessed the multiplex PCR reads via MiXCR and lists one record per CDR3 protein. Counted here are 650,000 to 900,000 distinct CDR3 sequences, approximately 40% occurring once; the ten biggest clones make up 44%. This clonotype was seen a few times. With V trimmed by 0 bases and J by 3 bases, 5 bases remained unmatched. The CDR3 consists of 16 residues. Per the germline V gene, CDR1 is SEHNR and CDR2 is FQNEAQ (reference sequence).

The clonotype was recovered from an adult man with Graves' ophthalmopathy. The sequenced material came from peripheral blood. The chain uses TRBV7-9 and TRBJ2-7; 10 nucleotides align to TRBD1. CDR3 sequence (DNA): TGTGCCAGCAGCTTAGCCCTAGGACAGGGGGACTACGAGCAGTACTTC. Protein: CASSLALGQGDYEQYF.